The T cell receptor beta chain under discussion was sequenced for a study of T cell repertoires in cytomegalovirus infection. This clonotype was observed a handful of times. MiXCR, run by TCRdb on the reads, gives a single entry per CDR3 protein. The sample consists of more than 500,000 distinct CDR3 sequences, 16% of them appearing once. The germline gives CDR1 SGHDN, CDR2 FVKESK. CDR3 length equals 14 residues. V lost 1 base and J 6 bases, leaving 12 bases between the germline ends. This sequence was found in a human donor in good health (CMV status not recorded). Some clones in this sample may be carry-over from other donors' samples. This chain connects TRBV14 to TRBJ2-5; D gene uncertain. The sample comprised CD8+ T cells from PBMCs. CDR3 region: CASSQARTIQTQYF. In DNA, the CDR3 is TGTGCCAGCAGCCAAGCTAGGACGATCCAGACCCAGTACTTC.